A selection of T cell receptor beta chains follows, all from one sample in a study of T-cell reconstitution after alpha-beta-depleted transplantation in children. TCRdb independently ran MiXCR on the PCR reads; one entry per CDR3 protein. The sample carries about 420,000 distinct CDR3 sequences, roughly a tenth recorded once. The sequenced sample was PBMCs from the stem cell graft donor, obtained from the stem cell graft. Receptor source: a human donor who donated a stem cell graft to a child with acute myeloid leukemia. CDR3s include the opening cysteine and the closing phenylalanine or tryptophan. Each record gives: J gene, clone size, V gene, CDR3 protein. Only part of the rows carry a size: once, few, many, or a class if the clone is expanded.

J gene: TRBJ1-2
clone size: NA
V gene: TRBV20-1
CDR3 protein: CSARAKDRVYGYTF

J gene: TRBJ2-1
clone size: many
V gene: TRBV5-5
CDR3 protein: CASSYRLASSYNEQFF

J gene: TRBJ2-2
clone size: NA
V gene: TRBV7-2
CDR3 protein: CASSFNGDRGSTGELFF

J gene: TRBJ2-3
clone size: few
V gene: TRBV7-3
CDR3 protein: CASSGGTSGRTDTQYF

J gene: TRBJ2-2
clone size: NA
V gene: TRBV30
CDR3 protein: CAWSLPREARVTGELFF

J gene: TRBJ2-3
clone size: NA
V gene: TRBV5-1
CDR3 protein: CASSYQTSTDTQYF

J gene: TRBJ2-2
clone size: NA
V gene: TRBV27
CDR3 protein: CASSQGQGVGELFF

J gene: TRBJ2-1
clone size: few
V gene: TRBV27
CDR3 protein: CASSLSPAGDNEQFF

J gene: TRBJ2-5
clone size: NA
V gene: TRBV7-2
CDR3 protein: CASSLGTSKETQYF

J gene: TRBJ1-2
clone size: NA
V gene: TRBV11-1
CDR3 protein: CASSAPRAGYGYTF

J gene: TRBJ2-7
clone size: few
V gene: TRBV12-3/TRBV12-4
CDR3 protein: CASSLGGGQYF

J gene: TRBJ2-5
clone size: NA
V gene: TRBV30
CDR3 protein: CAWGPSETQYF

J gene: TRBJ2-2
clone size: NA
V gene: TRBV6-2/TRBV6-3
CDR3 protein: CASSYNPVPSDHLENTWELFF

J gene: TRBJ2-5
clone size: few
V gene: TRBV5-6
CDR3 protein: CASSQLRQGVEETQYF

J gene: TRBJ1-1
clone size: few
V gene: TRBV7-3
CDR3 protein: CASSSGQRNEAFF

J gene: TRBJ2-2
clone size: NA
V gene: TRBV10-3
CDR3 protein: CAIRLDTGGRGELFF

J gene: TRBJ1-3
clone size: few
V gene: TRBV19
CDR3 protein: CASRSTAASSGNTIYF

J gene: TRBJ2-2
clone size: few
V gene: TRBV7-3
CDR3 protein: CASSLRASGGLITGELFF